Reported below is one T cell receptor (beta chain). The sample is drawn from a study of blood T cell repertoires in COVID-19. Study information: Acute-phase and convalescent COVID-19 samples originated in the United States, Italy and Spain. From T cells, B-cell-depleted T cells, or PBMCs came the material, which was cDNA or gDNA.

The repertoire was sequenced with immunoSEQ multiplex PCR; TCRdb's copy has only in-frame clones and lacks some. Seen here are 18,000 or so clones, around 91% observed once, and the top ten hold 6% to 8%. V was trimmed by 7 bases and J by 4 bases, leaving 16 bases between them. The CDR3 spans 14 residues. In germline, CDR1 is SGHRS, CDR2 YFSETQ. Sequenced sample: peripheral blood. The clonotype was recovered from a human donor in a cohort sampled during active COVID-19. The V and J genes are TRBV5-1 and TRBJ2-3; no firm D call. DNA of the CDR3: TGCGCCAGCTTTTCCCTTAGGCGGTCAGATACGCAGTATTTT. It translates to CASFSLRRSDTQYF.